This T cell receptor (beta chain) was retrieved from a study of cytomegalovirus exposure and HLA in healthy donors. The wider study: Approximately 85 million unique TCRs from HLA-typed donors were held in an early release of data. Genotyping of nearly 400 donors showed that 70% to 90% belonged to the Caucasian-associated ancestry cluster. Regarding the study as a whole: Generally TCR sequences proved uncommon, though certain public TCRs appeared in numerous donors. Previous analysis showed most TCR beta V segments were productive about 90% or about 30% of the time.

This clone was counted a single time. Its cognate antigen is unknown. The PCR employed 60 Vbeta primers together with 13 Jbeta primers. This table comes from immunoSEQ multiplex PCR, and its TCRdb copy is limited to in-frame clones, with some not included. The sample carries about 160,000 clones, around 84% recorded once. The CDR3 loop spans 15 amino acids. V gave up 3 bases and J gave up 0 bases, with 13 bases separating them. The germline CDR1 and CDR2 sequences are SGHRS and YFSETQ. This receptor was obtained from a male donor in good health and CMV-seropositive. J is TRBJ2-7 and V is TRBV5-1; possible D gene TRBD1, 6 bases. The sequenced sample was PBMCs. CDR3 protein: CASSSGPTGSYEQYF. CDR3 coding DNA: TGCGCCAGCAGCTCGGGACCGACAGGCTCCTACGAGCAGTACTTC.